What follows describes a single T cell receptor (beta chain). Its antigen remains unknown. This specimen comes from a study of post-analysis software for immune sequencing data. Study information: Included courses were relapsing-remitting and secondary progressive multiple sclerosis; progressive-relapsing multiple sclerosis was also included.

Unique molecular identifiers were carried by the TCR beta cDNA libraries. Roughly 510,000 cDNA molecules were recovered from an input of roughly 0.85 to 10 million T cells. TCRdb analysed the PCR reads with MiXCR anew, one entry per CDR3 protein. This table has under 900,000 distinct CDR3 sequences, roughly 50% appearing once. Findings and limits, study-wide: Samples made in the same batch grouped tightly together by F measure. TRBV segments more frequent in patients than in controls numbered roughly five and included TRBV5-6, TRBV5-1 and TRBV20-1. Comparison with controls showed significantly lower normalized Chao1 diversity in multiple sclerosis patients.

The V gene's germline CDR1 is SGHRS and CDR2 YFSETQ. The V gene lost 0 bases and the J gene lost 2 bases, with 11 bases spanning the gap. The CDR3 totals 15 residues. The chain has TRBV5-1 and TRBJ2-5, with D unresolved. Sequenced: blood. The TCR originated in a girl aged 10-17 years with multiple sclerosis. The CDR3 loop is CASSLAPGSQETQYF. In nucleotides, the CDR3 is TGCGCCAGCAGCTTGGCCCCCGGGTCTCAAGAGACCCAGTACTTC.